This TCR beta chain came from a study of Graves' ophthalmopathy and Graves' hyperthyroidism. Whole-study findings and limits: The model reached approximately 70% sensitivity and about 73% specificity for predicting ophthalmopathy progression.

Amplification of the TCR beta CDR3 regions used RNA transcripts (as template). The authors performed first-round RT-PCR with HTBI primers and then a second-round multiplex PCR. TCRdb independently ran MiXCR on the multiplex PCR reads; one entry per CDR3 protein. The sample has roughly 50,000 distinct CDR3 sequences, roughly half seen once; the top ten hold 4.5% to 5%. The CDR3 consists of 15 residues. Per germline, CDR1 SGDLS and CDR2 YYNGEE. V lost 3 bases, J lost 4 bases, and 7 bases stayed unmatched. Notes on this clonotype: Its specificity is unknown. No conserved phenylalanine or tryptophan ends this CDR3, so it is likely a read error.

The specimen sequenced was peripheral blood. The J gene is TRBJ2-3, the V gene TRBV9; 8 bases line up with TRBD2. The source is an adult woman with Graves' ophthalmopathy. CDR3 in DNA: TGTGCCAGCAGCGGAACTAGCGGAGGCTCAGATACGCAGTATTCT. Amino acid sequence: CASSGTSGGSDTQYS.